This passage covers 27 T cell receptor beta chains from one sample sequenced in a study of radiation and T cells in renal cell carcinoma. Repertoires were generated with immunoSEQ multiplex PCR, while TCRdb's copy carries only in-frame clones and drops some. The data show approximately 150,000 clones, 75% to 90% seen once. Stated time point: baseline pretreatment blood. Described treatment: 15 Gy SBRT to primary tumor, nephrectomy 4 weeks later. The sequencing used blood, collected from a patient whose treatment included radiotherapy and nephrectomy. Receptors were obtained from a woman aged 45 to 65 with renal cell carcinoma.

The V call is TRBV5-1, the J call TRBJ2-5, with 15 bases fitting TRBD2. The better agreement between TRBJ2-7 and the DNA end casts doubt on the J call. CDR3 size: 18 residues. Looked up from germline, CDR1 is SGHRS and CDR2 is YFSETQ. CDR3 DNA: TGCGCCAGCAGCTGGGGACTAGCGGGAGGCGCAAGCTCCTACGAGCAGTACTTC. This encodes CASSWGLAGGASSYEQYF.

The V gene is TRBV4-1, the J gene TRBJ1-3; D is undetermined. Trimming pared 4 bases from V and 3 bases from J, leaving 16 bases between. The CDR3 loop spans 16 amino acids. The germline V gene has CDR1 MGHRA and CDR2 YSYEKL. The CDR3 DNA follows: TGCGCCAGCAGCCTACTCCTACAAGGCCGTGGAAACACCATATATTTT. Residues: CASSLLLQGRGNTIYF.

The rearrangement joins TRBV25-1 to TRBJ1-2, with TRBD1 identical over 8 bases. The CDR3 is 15 amino acids. Germline V gene lookup returns CDR1 MGHDK and CDR2 SYGVNS. Germline trimming cut 2 bases from V and 6 bases from J; bases unmatched to any gene: 8. This CDR3 is CASSENSDRGDGYTF. The CDR3 nucleotides are TGTGCCAGCAGTGAAAATAGTGACAGGGGAGATGGCTACACCTTC.

This chain connects TRBV7-2 to TRBJ2-2; tentative D call: TRBD2 (6 bases). The germline CDR1 and CDR2 sequences are SGHTA and FQGNSA. The CDR3 runs 12 residues. Trimming stripped 8 bases from V and 9 bases from J, with 13 bases between. CDR3 bases: TGTGCCAGCGGCGGGGTTTTGCGGGAGCTGTTTTTT. It specifies CASGGVLRELFF.

This clone was counted between two and nine times. The chain carries TRBV9 and TRBJ1-5; D not certain. Per the germline V gene, CDR1 is SGDLS and CDR2 is YYNGEE. Deletions cut 0 bases from V and 3 bases from J, with 10 bases between. The CDR3 totals 15 residues. The DNA for the CDR3 is TGTGCCAGCAGCGTAGGTTCGGACCTCAATCAGCCCCAGCATTTT. It is translated as CASSVGSDLNQPQHF.

The chain employs TRBV29-1 and TRBJ1-2, with unresolved D. The V gene lost 0 bases and the J gene lost 4 bases, with 9 bases spanning the gap. CDR3 length: 13 residues. CDR1 and CDR2 from the germline V gene are SQVTM and ANQGSEA. For the CDR3, the DNA is TGCAGCGTTGAAGAGGGGTTAGGCTATGGCTACACCTTC. Amino acids: CSVEEGLGYGYTF. The full variable domain, with the rest looked up from reference TRBV29-1 and TRBJ1-2, is SAVISQKPSRDICQRGTSLTIQCQVDSQVTMMFWYRQQPGQSLTLIATANQGSEATYESGFVIDKFPISRPNLTFSTLTVSNMSPEDSSIYLCSVEEGLGYGYTFGSGTRLTVV.

V and J are TRBV5-6 and TRBJ2-1; the match to TRBD2 covers 12 bases. Per germline, CDR1 SGHDT and CDR2 YYEEEE. The junction had 11 bases not matched to a gene; V was cut back by 3 bases and J by 7 bases. This CDR3 contains 17 residues. DNA of the CDR3: TGTGCCAGCAGCTCCCGACTAGCGGGGGCTGAGCGTAATGAGCAGTTCTTC. This sequence encodes CASSSRLAGAERNEQFF.

This sequence joins TRBV19 and TRBJ1-2, with 8 bases identical to TRBD1. This CDR3 has 14 residues. The germline CDR1 and CDR2 sequences are LNHDA and SQIVND (reference sequence). The trim removed 5 bases at V and 8 bases at J, leaving 10 bases unmatched. CDR3 coding DNA: TGTGCCAGTAGTCACCGGACAGGGACGGAGGGCTACACCTTC. This sequence encodes CASSHRTGTEGYTF.

This clone was counted a few times. The genes are TRBV5-1 and TRBJ2-7; no reliable D call. CDR1 is SGHRS and CDR2 is YFSETQ in the germline V gene. This CDR3 region has 13 residues. V was trimmed by 0 bases and J by 4 bases, leaving 8 bases between them. CDR3 residues: CASSLESVYEQYF. As DNA, the CDR3 is TGCGCCAGCAGCTTGGAGTCAGTTTACGAGCAGTACTTC.

The V and J genes are TRBV6-1 and TRBJ2-2; tentatively, D is TRBD2 (5 bases). Trimming left V 7 bases short and J 4 bases short, with 16 bases between. CDR1 is MNHNS and CDR2 is SASEGT in the germline V gene. The CDR3 has 15 amino acids. The CDR3 sequence: CASNLLAFGTGELFF. The CDR3 DNA reads TGTGCCAGCAACCTGCTAGCATTCGGCACCGGGGAGCTGTTTTTT.

The chain carries TRBV2 and TRBJ1-1; D gene ambiguous. The CDR3 sequence is 11 residues long. Germline values: CDR1 SNHLY, CDR2 FYNNEI. The germline V and J ends were trimmed by 3 bases and 7 bases, with 6 bases remaining between them. The CDR3 DNA reads TGTGCCAGCAGTGATCGTATTGAAGCTTTCTTT. The encoded protein is CASSDRIEAFF. The variable domain in full, completed from reference TRBV2 and TRBJ1-1, reads EPEVTQTPSHQVTQMGQEVILRCVPISNHLYFYWYRQILGQKVEFLVSFYNNEISEKSEIFDDQFSVERPDGSNFTLKIRSTKLEDSAMYFCASSDRIEAFFGQGTRLTVV.

This chain uses TRBV30 with TRBJ2-3, with D perhaps matching TRBD2 (5 bases). This CDR3 is 11 amino acids long. V gave up 5 bases and J gave up 5 bases, with 8 bases separating them. Germline V gene data show CDR1 as GTSNPN and CDR2 as SVGIG (reference sequence). As DNA, the CDR3 is TGTGCCTGGGACGGAGGAGATACGCAGTATTTT. It codes for CAWDGGDTQYF.

The J gene is TRBJ1-2, the V gene TRBV25-1; D unclear. Germline assignment: CDR1 MGHDK and CDR2 SYGVNS. V lost 5 bases and J lost 3, with 16 bases in between. This CDR3 spans 15 amino acids. The CDR3 coding sequence is TGTGCCAGCAGTCCTGTTTCCGAAGTCGACTATGGCTACACCTTC. It encodes CASSPVSEVDYGYTF.

The CDR3 sequence: CASSPGSPRENSNYGYTF. In DNA, the CDR3 is TGTGCCAGCAGCCCCGGATCTCCCAGGGAGAACTCTAACTATGGCTACACCTTC. This rearrangement joins TRBV5-4 to TRBJ1-2; a possible D gene is TRBD1 (5 bases). V shed 4 bases and J shed 0 bases, with 22 bases lying between them. Germline CDR1 is SGHNT and CDR2 is YYREEE (reference sequence). The CDR3 is 18 amino acids.

This sequence joins TRBV11-1 and TRBJ2-7; TRBD2 aligns across 7 bases. J lost 2 bases, V lost 2 bases, and 6 bases had no gene match. The germline V gene has CDR1 SGHAT and CDR2 FQDESV (reference sequence). The length of the CDR3 is 15 residues. The CDR3 region is CASSLRDLAAYEQYF. DNA of the CDR3: TGTGCCAGCAGCTTAAGGGACCTAGCGGCCTACGAGCAGTACTTC.

The chain joins TRBV6-1 to TRBJ2-7; 11 nucleotides line up with TRBD2. CDR3 length: 15 residues. Germline CDR1 reads MNHNS; CDR2 reads SASEGT. Losses at the gene ends were 11 bases for V and 2 bases for J; bases not matched to a gene: 11. CDR3 loop: CAASIAGGPTYEQYF. The CDR3 nucleotides are TGTGCCGCCAGCATAGCGGGAGGGCCGACCTACGAGCAGTACTTC.

The chain couples TRBV10-3 to TRBJ2-2; D gene ambiguous. The CDR3 totals 13 residues. Germline loops: CDR1 ENHRY, CDR2 SYGVKD. The ends were cut back, 1 base at V and 4 bases at J, with 4 bases in the middle. The CDR3 DNA reads TGTGCCATCAGTGAGTTTGCCACCGGGGAGCTGTTTTTT. Protein sequence: CAISEFATGELFF.

This chain joins TRBV6-1 and TRBJ2-1; 9 bases agree with TRBD2. The CDR3 extends over 13 amino acids. The V gene's germline CDR1 is MNHNS and CDR2 SASEGT. V was clipped by 5 bases and J by 6 bases; unmatched bases: 2. For the CDR3, the DNA is TGTGCCAGCAGTACGACTAGCGGCAATGAGCAGTTCTTC. It is translated as CASSTTSGNEQFF.

The chain joins TRBV7-2 to TRBJ1-1; D is perhaps TRBD1 (6 bases). The CDR3 loop spans 15 amino acids. Germline CDR1 and CDR2: SGHTA and FQGNSA. The V end was cut by 5 bases, the J end by 4 bases, with 17 bases between. The CDR3 is CASSPSQGRSTEAFF. CDR3 DNA sequence: TGTGCCAGCAGCCCGTCCCAGGGGAGGAGCACTGAAGCTTTCTTT.

The gene calls are TRBV6-1 and TRBJ2-2, with D unclear. The CDR3 has 11 residues. Between the trimmed V and J ends, which lost 10 bases and 6 bases, there was a span of 9 bases. The V gene's germline CDR1 is MNHNS and CDR2 SASEGT. The CDR3 sequence is CATRPPGELFF. The DNA for the CDR3 is TGTGCCACCCGGCCCCCCGGGGAGCTGTTTTTT.

The rearrangement uses TRBV28 and TRBJ2-7; tentatively, D is TRBD1 or TRBD2 (5 bases each). CDR3 size: 13 residues. V was cut by 5 bases and J by 4 bases, with 12 bases left in between. Germline-derived CDR1 and CDR2 are MDHEN and SYDVKM. The CDR3 region has the DNA TGTGCCAGCAGTGTTCTGAGGGGTTACGAGCAGTACTTC. The encoded protein is CASSVLRGYEQYF.

The chain joins TRBV30 to TRBJ2-7, with D uncertain. Germline CDR1 and CDR2: GTSNPN and SVGIG (reference sequence). The CDR3 runs 12 residues. V lost 2 bases and J 4 bases, leaving 9 bases between the germline ends. CDR3 loop: CAWSRARYEQYF. DNA of the CDR3: TGTGCCTGGAGTAGGGCCAGATACGAGCAGTACTTC. Drawing the rest from reference TRBV30 and TRBJ2-7, the complete variable domain is SQTIHQWPATLVQPVGSPLSLECTVEGTSNPNLYWYRQAAGRGLQLLFYSVGIGQISSEVPQNLSASRPQDRQFILSSKKLLLSDSGFYLCAWSRARYEQYFGPGTRLTVT.

The rearrangement links TRBV6-4 to TRBJ2-2, with 7 bases identical to TRBD1. The length of the CDR3 is 13 residues. With 4 bases clipped from V and 4 bases from J, the junction kept 0 bases outside the gene matches. CDR1 is MRHNA, CDR2 SNTAGT, per germline. CDR3 in DNA: TGTGCCAGCAGTGGACAGGGCACCGGGGAGCTGTTTTTT. Protein: CASSGQGTGELFF.

The rearrangement joins TRBV5-1 to TRBJ1-5, with TRBD1 as a possible D gene (5 bases). Germline-derived CDR1 and CDR2 are SGHRS and YFSETQ. The V gene lost 1 base and the J gene lost 5 bases, with 19 bases spanning the gap. The CDR3 runs to 17 residues. CDR3: CASSLRYGAGGYQPQHF. The CDR3 DNA sequence: TGCGCCAGCAGCTTGCGGTATGGGGCAGGCGGATATCAGCCCCAGCATTTT.

The chain couples TRBV19 to TRBJ2-5; D is possibly TRBD2 (6 bases). The germline V gene encodes CDR1 LNHDA and CDR2 SQIVND (reference sequence). V lost 9 bases and J 3 bases, leaving 17 bases between the germline ends. The CDR3 has 14 residues. The CDR3 region is CASSLSSEEETQYF. DNA for the CDR3: TGTGCCAGCTCCCTTTCTAGCGAGGAAGAGACCCAGTACTTC.

J is TRBJ2-1 and V is TRBV15, with 15 bases aligning to TRBD2. This CDR3 region has 16 residues. V shed 5 bases, J shed 6 bases, and the junction held 5 bases outside the gene matches. The germline V gene encodes CDR1 LNHNV and CDR2 YYDKDF (reference sequence). The CDR3 sequence: CATSAGTSGGLNEQFF. As DNA, the CDR3 is TGTGCCACCAGCGCTGGGACTAGCGGGGGGCTCAATGAGCAGTTCTTC.

This sequence joins TRBV28 and TRBJ2-1; no firm D call. CDR1 MDHEN and CDR2 SYDVKM come from the germline V gene. Trimming removed 6 bases at V and 9 bases at J, with 15 bases between. The CDR3 runs 13 residues. The DNA for the CDR3 is TGTGCCAGCAGGCTAAGTGAGGTTGGTGAGCAGTTCTTC. It codes for CASRLSEVGEQFF.